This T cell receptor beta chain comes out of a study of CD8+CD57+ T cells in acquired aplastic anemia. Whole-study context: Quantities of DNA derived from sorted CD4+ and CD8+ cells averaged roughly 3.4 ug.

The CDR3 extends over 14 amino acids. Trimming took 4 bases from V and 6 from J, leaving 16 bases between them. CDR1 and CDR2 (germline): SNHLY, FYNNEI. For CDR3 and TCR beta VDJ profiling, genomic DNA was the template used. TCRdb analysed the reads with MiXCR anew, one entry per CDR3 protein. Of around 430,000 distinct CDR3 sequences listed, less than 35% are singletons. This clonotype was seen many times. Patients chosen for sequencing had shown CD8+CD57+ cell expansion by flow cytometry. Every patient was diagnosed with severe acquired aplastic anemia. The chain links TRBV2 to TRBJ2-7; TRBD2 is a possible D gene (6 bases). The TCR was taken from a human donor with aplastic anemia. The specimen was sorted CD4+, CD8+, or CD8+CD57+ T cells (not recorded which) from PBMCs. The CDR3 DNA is TGTGCCAGCAGTGTGGAGGGGCTCGGTGGCGAGCAGTACTTC. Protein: CASSVEGLGGEQYF.